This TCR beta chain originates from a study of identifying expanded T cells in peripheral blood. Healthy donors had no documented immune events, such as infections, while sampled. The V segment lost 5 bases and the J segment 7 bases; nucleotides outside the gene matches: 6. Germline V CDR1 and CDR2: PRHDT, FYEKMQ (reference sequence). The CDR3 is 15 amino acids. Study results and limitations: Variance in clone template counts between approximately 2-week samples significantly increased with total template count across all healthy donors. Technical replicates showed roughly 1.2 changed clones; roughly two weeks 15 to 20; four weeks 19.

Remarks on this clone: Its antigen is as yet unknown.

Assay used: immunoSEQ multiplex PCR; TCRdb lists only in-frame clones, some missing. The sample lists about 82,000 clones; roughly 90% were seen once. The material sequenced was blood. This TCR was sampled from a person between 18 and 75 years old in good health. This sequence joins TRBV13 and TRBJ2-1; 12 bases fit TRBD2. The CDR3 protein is CASSLGLAGRNEQFF. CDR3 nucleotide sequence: TGTGCCAGCAGCCTCGGACTAGCGGGAAGGAATGAGCAGTTCTTC.